The entry below describes one T cell receptor (beta chain). Its antigen remains unidentified. Germline CDR1 MNHNS, CDR2 SASEGT. Unmatched junction bases numbered 3, after V lost 1 base and J lost 7 bases. This CDR3 comprises 13 residues. These data are taken from a study of T cell responses to AZD1222 COVID-19 vaccine. Study results and caveats: White British donors predominated, females outnumbered males, and clonal diversity was possibly underestimated.

The data were produced by immunoSEQ multiplex PCR, yet TCRdb's version contains in-frame clones alone and is incomplete. The table records tens of thousands of clones, 90% to 95% of them present only once. The sequenced sample was peripheral blood, obtained on day 0 of MenACWY control vaccination. The chain combines TRBV6-1 with TRBJ1-2; 7 positions match TRBD1. This TCR was recovered from an adult in good health. The CDR3 protein is CASSEVGGLGYTF. Written as DNA, the CDR3 is TGTGCCAGCAGTGAAGTAGGGGGCCTTGGCTACACCTTC.